These 20 T cell receptor beta chains originate from one sample sequenced in a study of blood T cell repertoires in COVID-19. TCRdb's table, derived via immunoSEQ multiplex PCR, lists solely in-frame clones and lacks some. The sample has about 380,000 clones; more than 75% are singletons. The sequencing input was PBMCs or T cells enriched from blood (not recorded which). The receptor source for this set is a woman in her late teens or twenties who had recovered from COVID-19.

The genes are TRBV2 and TRBJ2-3; a weak D match, TRBD2 (7 bases). The germline CDR1 and CDR2 sequences are SNHLY and FYNNEI. The CDR3 extends over 16 amino acids. V gave up 8 bases and J gave up 6 bases, with 24 bases separating them. CDR3 amino acids: CASSNRGAISMDTQYF. The CDR3 region has the DNA TGTGCCAGCTCGAACCGGGGGGCGATTTCAATGGATACGCAGTATTTT.

This rearrangement joins TRBV4-3 to TRBJ2-7; D ambiguous. The germline V gene has CDR1 LGHNA and CDR2 YSLEER. Trimming removed 0 bases at V and 2 bases at J, with 8 bases between. This CDR3 is 14 amino acids long. Here the CDR3 reads CASSQDRGTYEQYF. The DNA for the CDR3 is TGCGCCAGCAGCCAAGATCGAGGAACCTACGAGCAGTACTTC.

The chain carries TRBV6-4 and TRBJ2-6; D might be TRBD2 (5 bases). The CDR3 sequence is 15 residues long. Deletions cut 3 bases from V and 0 bases from J, with 6 bases between. CDR1 is MRHNA, CDR2 SNTAGT, per germline. CDR3 sequence reads: CASSERGSGANVLTF. In DNA, the CDR3 is TGTGCCAGCAGTGAACGGGGCTCTGGGGCCAACGTCCTGACTTTC.

The gene calls are TRBV2 and TRBJ2-3, with D unresolved. The CDR3 has 12 amino acids. V lost 6 bases, J lost 4 bases, and 8 bases lay in between. Germline values: CDR1 SNHLY, CDR2 FYNNEI. This chain's CDR3 is CASRAGSDTQYF. CDR3 sequence (DNA): TGTGCCAGCAGGGCAGGATCAGATACGCAGTATTTT.

A word on this clone: Other DNA sequences in this specimen translate into the identical CDR3. The chain couples TRBV19 to TRBJ1-1; the match to TRBD1 covers 9 bases. Per the germline V gene, CDR1 is LNHDA and CDR2 is SQIVND (reference sequence). V was clipped by 5 bases and J by 0 bases; unmatched bases: 4. CDR3 length equals 15 residues. CDR3 bases: TGTGCCAGTAGTCCAGGGACAGGGATGAACACTGAAGCTTTCTTT. It specifies CASSPGTGMNTEAFF.

This clone has a single count. The chain employs TRBV28 and TRBJ2-3; 7 nucleotides line up with TRBD1. The J segment lost 3 bases and the V segment lost 7 bases, leaving 13 bases of the junction unmatched. The CDR3 totals 16 residues. Germline V lookup: CDR1 MDHEN, CDR2 SYDVKM. The CDR3 here is CASTLTRTGPTDTQYF. In nucleotides, the CDR3 is TGTGCCAGCACCCTAACCCGGACAGGTCCGACAGATACGCAGTATTTT.

The chain uses TRBV6-4 and TRBJ2-3, with 8 bases aligning to TRBD2. Unmatched junction bases numbered 5, after V lost 4 bases and J lost 2 bases. Germline CDR1 reads MRHNA; CDR2 reads SNTAGT. CDR3 length equals 15 residues. CDR3 coding DNA: TGTGCCAGCAGTGCGGGGGGGCGGGACACAGATACGCAGTATTTT. Translated, it gives CASSAGGRDTDTQYF.

The gene calls are TRBV4-3 and TRBJ1-1; D remains unclear. The CDR3 has 13 amino acids. Germline CDR1 reads LGHNA; CDR2 reads YSLEER. V gave up 0 bases and J gave up 11 bases, with 13 bases separating them. CDR3 sequence reads: CASSQDHGEDAFF. CDR3 DNA sequence: TGCGCCAGCAGCCAAGATCACGGGGAGGACGCTTTCTTT.

This clone was observed once. V and J are TRBV3-1 (or the pseudogene TRBV3-2) and TRBJ1-5; D not certain. Trimming left V 4 bases short and J 3 bases short, with 7 bases between. Looked up from germline, CDR1 is LGHDT and CDR2 is YNNKEL (reference sequence). This CDR3 region has 13 residues. CDR3 coding DNA: TGTGCCAGCAGCCCCCGGTCCAATCAGCCCCAGCATTTT. This translates into CASSPRSNQPQHF.

The chain is built from TRBV6-1 and TRBJ2-5; D is perhaps TRBD1 (6 bases). V lost 2 bases and J 5 bases, leaving 9 bases between the germline ends. This CDR3 has 13 residues. CDR1 MNHNS and CDR2 SASEGT come from the germline V gene. The CDR3 DNA reads TGTGCCAGCAGTGAAACAGGGTGGGAGACCCAGTACTTC. Its protein is CASSETGWETQYF.

This clone was seen just once. This rearrangement joins TRBV11-2 to TRBJ2-1, with 10 bases that match TRBD1. The germline V gene encodes CDR1 SGHAT and CDR2 FQNNGV. With 6 bases clipped from V and 2 bases from J, the junction kept 10 bases outside the gene matches. This CDR3 has 17 amino acids. The CDR3 protein is CASRRPGTGETYNEQFF. CDR3 sequence (DNA): TGTGCCAGCAGGCGTCCCGGGACAGGGGAAACCTACAATGAGCAGTTCTTC.

This chain uses TRBV7-9 with TRBJ1-2; D may be TRBD1 (5 bases). Germline V gives CDR1 SEHNR, CDR2 FQNEAQ (reference sequence). The CDR3 runs 14 residues. V was pared by 5 bases and J by 8 bases, with 18 bases between. CDR3 nucleotide sequence: TGTGCCAGCAGCCATGGTTTGGGCAGGGAAGGCTACACCTTC. The encoded protein is CASSHGLGREGYTF.

The chain uses TRBV11-2 and TRBJ2-7, with 9 bases aligning to TRBD1. Per the germline V gene, CDR1 is SGHAT and CDR2 is FQNNGV. The CDR3 extends over 16 amino acids. V shed 0 bases, J shed 4 bases, and the junction held 7 bases outside the gene matches. The CDR3 DNA follows: TGTGCCAGCAGCTTAGATCCAGGACAGGGGTTATACGAGCAGTACTTC. Amino acid sequence: CASSLDPGQGLYEQYF.

The rearrangement links TRBV14 to TRBJ2-3; no clear D. Trimming stripped 1 base from V and 8 bases from J, with 13 bases between. This CDR3 has 14 residues. The germline V gene has CDR1 SGHDN and CDR2 FVKESK. The CDR3 loop is CASSQVEVTGTQYF. The CDR3, as DNA: TGTGCCAGCAGCCAAGTTGAAGTGACGGGTACGCAGTATTTT.

This clone was counted once. V usage is TRBV19 and J usage is TRBJ1-2, with D maybe TRBD1 (5 bases). Germline V gene sequence: CDR1 LNHDA, CDR2 SQIVND (reference sequence). The V and J ends lost 2 bases and 8 bases respectively, with 9 bases between them. The CDR3 spans 12 residues. The CDR3 DNA reads as TGTGCCAGTAGTATACTAGGGGCCGGCTACACCTTC. It encodes CASSILGAGYTF.

This clone was recorded a few times. This chain connects TRBV7-8 to TRBJ2-7, with D possibly being TRBD1 (5 bases). Trimming removed 4 bases at V and 0 bases at J, with 10 bases between. The CDR3 sequence is 14 residues long. Germline CDR1 reads SGHVS; CDR2 reads FQNEAQ. CDR3 amino acids: CASSSDSDSYEQYF. The DNA for the CDR3 is TGTGCCAGCAGCTCAGACAGCGACTCCTACGAGCAGTACTTC.

The chain is built from TRBV4-3 and TRBJ1-4, with TRBD1 identical over 9 bases. The germline gives CDR1 LGHNA, CDR2 YSLEER. This CDR3 comprises 15 residues. The J segment lost 6 bases and the V segment lost 4 bases, leaving 6 bases of the junction unmatched. CDR3 DNA: TGCGCCAGCAGCCCAACTACAGGGGGCCATGAAAAACTGTTTTTT. As protein: CASSPTTGGHEKLFF.

The gene calls are TRBV4-1 and TRBJ1-2; 10 bases agree with TRBD1. V dropped 1 base and J dropped 7; count of bases not matched to a gene: 3. The CDR3 has 14 amino acids. In germline, CDR1 is MGHRA, CDR2 YSYEKL. CDR3: CASSQATGGAGYTF. The DNA of the CDR3 is TGCGCCAGCAGCCAAGCGACAGGGGGCGCTGGCTACACCTTC.

The chain links TRBV6-5 to TRBJ1-6, with D uncertain. The germline gives CDR1 MNHEY, CDR2 SVGAGI. CDR3 length: 12 residues. Trimming took off 5 bases at V and 8 bases at J, with 7 bases between the two ends. CDR3 bases: TGTGCCAGCAGTAGTCTAGATTCACCCCTCCACTTT. Protein: CASSSLDSPLHF.

CDR3 amino acids: CASSGGVRLLKETQYF. Here the CDR3 DNA reads TGTGCCAGCAGCGGGGGGGTTCGCTTGCTCAAAGAGACCCAGTACTTC. This chain links TRBV6-2 or TRBV6-3 with TRBJ2-5; TRBD2 agrees at 8 bases. Germline V lookup: CDR1 MNHEY, CDR2 SVGEGT. V was clipped by 6 bases and J by 3 bases; unmatched bases: 12. The CDR3 is 16 amino acids.